This entry features one T cell receptor beta chain sequence. This sample stems from a study of blood T cell repertoires in COVID-19. Background on the study: The United States, Italy and Spain were the sources of the acute and convalescent COVID-19 samples. In each case, the material was cDNA or gDNA derived from T cells, B-cell-depleted T cells, or PBMCs.

Losses at the gene ends were 4 bases for V and 7 bases for J; bases not matched to a gene: 10. CDR3 length: 14 residues. Germline assignment: CDR1 GTSNPN and CDR2 SVGIG (reference sequence). Source study methods: Amplified reference gene primers provided the basis for estimating nucleated cell counts. Libraries were prepared by immunoSEQ multiplex PCR; TCRdb keeps only in-frame clonotypes and omits some of them. V, J and clone size are taken as reported in that table, and D and trimming were inferred from the DNA itself. The data hold approximately 70,000 clones, with roughly nine tenths observed a single time.

Sequencing was done on a sample of peripheral blood. The genes are TRBV30 and TRBJ2-1; 7 bases align to TRBD1. The sequence was obtained from a human donor in a cohort sampled during active COVID-19. Here the CDR3 DNA reads TGTGCCTGGATGACAGGGAGTGCGGTGAATGAGCAGTTCTTC. Its protein is CAWMTGSAVNEQFF.